This TCR beta chain was captured in a study of neurological immune-mediated disorders. TCRdb redid the calling of the 5' RACE reads with MiXCR, one entry per CDR3 protein. Of 40,000 to 50,000 distinct CDR3 sequences in the sample, under 13% are singletons; the top ten hold 21%. This clonotype has ten or more counts. The CDR3 totals 13 residues. Germline V gene sequence: CDR1 DFQATT, CDR2 SNEGSKA (reference sequence). V lost 4 bases to trimming and J lost 5 bases, with 14 bases between them. Sequencing input: PBMCs. The chain recombines TRBV20-1 with TRBJ1-1; D remains unclear. The sequence derives from a woman aged 40 to 55 with HTLV-1-associated myelopathy (HAM/TSP). The CDR3: CSAKGWEGTEAFF. Here the CDR3 DNA reads TGCAGTGCTAAGGGCTGGGAAGGGACTGAAGCTTTCTTT.